This T cell receptor (beta chain) was observed in a study of blood T cell repertoires in COVID-19. Assay: immunoSEQ multiplex PCR; the TCRdb copy retains only in-frame clones and omits some. Of some 37,000 clones in the sample, 90% were seen once. Between the trimmed V and J ends, which lost 0 bases and 10 bases, there was a span of 13 bases. Looked up from germline, CDR1 is SGHRS and CDR2 is YFSETQ. There are 13 residues in the CDR3. This clone was picked up one time. J is TRBJ1-1 and V is TRBV5-1; possible D gene TRBD1, 6 bases. Sequenced input: peripheral blood. The TCR comes from a human donor in a cohort sampled during active COVID-19. The CDR3 coding sequence is TGCGCCAGCAGCTTGGAGTCGGGGGGCAGAGCTTTCTTT. Translated: CASSLESGGRAFF.